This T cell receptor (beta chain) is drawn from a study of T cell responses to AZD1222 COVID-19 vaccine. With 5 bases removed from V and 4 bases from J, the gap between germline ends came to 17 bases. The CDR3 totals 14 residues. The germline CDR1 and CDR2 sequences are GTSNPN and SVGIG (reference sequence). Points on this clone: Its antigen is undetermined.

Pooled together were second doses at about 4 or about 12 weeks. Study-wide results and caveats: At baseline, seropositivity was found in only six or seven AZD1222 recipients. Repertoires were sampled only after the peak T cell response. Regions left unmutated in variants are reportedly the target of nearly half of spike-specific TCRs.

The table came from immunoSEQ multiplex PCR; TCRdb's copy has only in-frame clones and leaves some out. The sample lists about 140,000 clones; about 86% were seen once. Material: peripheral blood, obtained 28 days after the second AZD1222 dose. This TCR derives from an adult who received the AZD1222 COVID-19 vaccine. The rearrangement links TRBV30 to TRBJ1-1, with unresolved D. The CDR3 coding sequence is TGTGCCTGGCTGACGCGGGCGCGGGTCACTGAAGCTTTCTTT. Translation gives CAWLTRARVTEAFF.